This note documents a single T cell receptor (beta chain) sequence. These data are taken from a study of blood T cell repertoires in COVID-19. Study as a whole: COVID-19 samples collected from the United States, Italy and Spain covered acute and convalescent phases. The analysed material was cDNA or gDNA that came from T cells, B-cell-depleted T cells, or PBMCs.

The V gene end was trimmed by 3 bases and the J gene end by 4 bases; junction bases not matched to a gene: 3. Germline assignment: CDR1 MGHDK and CDR2 SYGVNS. CDR3 length: 15 residues. This table comes from immunoSEQ multiplex PCR, and its TCRdb copy is limited to in-frame clones, with some not included. This sample yields about 250,000 clones, of which approximately 83% are seen a single time; about 27% belongs to the top ten. Specimen: peripheral blood. This sequence originates from a man aged 35 to 55 with acute or convalescent COVID-19. The chain combines TRBV25-1 with TRBJ2-7; 13 nucleotides match TRBD2. CDR3 sequence: CASSEGLAGTYEQYF. The CDR3 DNA follows: TGTGCCAGCAGTGAGGGACTAGCGGGAACGTACGAGCAGTACTTC.